These 18 T cell receptor beta chains originate from one sample sequenced in a study of blood T cell repertoires in COVID-19. Profiling relied on immunoSEQ multiplex PCR, and the TCRdb table lists in-frame clones only, not all of them. The sample has 200,000 to 250,000 clones, about nine tenths seen once; the top ten hold around 2.9%. The sample comprised peripheral blood. The receptors derive from a woman between 55 and 75 years old with acute or convalescent COVID-19.

The rearrangement links TRBV4-1 to TRBJ1-1, with D perhaps TRBD1 (5 bases). V dropped 5 bases and J dropped 0 bases, with 13 bases sitting between them. CDR1 and CDR2 (germline): MGHRA, YSYEKL. The CDR3 covers 15 residues. The CDR3 DNA sequence: TGCGCCAGCAGCGCAGGGACTCTGCTGAACACTGAAGCTTTCTTT. Its translation is CASSAGTLLNTEAFF.

The gene calls are TRBV7-8 and TRBJ1-4; 8 positions match TRBD1. In germline, CDR1 is SGHVS, CDR2 FQNEAQ. The CDR3 extends over 15 amino acids. J lost 7 bases, V lost 5 bases, and 9 bases had no gene match. CDR3 sequence (DNA): TGTGCCAGCAGCCCCTCCAGGGGGCAACGTGAAAAACTGTTTTTT. This sequence encodes CASSPSRGQREKLFF.

The chain carries TRBV27 and TRBJ2-1; 11 nucleotides line up with TRBD2. The CDR3 spans 15 residues. The ends lost 6 bases at V and 4 bases at J; junction bases unmatched: 5. CDR1 is MNHEY and CDR2 is SMNVEV in the germline V gene (reference sequence). Here the CDR3 DNA reads TGTGCCAGCAGAACATGGACTAGCGGGTACAATGAGCAGTTCTTC. The encoded protein is CASRTWTSGYNEQFF.

V gene TRBV20-1 combines with J gene TRBJ2-7, with D possibly being TRBD1 (6 bases). Germline CDR1 DFQATT, CDR2 SNEGSKA (reference sequence). CDR3 length: 10 residues. Trimming removed 7 bases from V and 6 bases from J, with 10 bases in between. This chain's CDR3 is CSDRDGEQYF. The CDR3 DNA follows: TGCAGTGACAGGGACGGCGAGCAGTACTTC.

This chain joins TRBV19 and TRBJ1-2; 7 bases map to TRBD1. V was clipped by 4 bases and J by 3 bases; unmatched bases: 8. The CDR3 contains 15 residues. Per germline, CDR1 LNHDA and CDR2 SQIVND (reference sequence). CDR3 sequence (DNA): TGTGCCAGTAGTAACCCGACAGGGCGAGACTATGGCTACACCTTC. It is translated as CASSNPTGRDYGYTF.

This clone was seen a single time. The chain combines TRBV4-2 with TRBJ2-1; possible D gene TRBD1, 6 bases. V lost 0 bases and J 3 bases, leaving 12 bases between the germline ends. Germline CDR1 reads LGHNA; CDR2 reads YNFKEQ. The CDR3 sequence is 16 residues long. For the CDR3, the DNA is TGTGCCAGCAGCCAAGATTGGGGGCCCGACTACAATGAGCAGTTCTTC. Its protein product is CASSQDWGPDYNEQFF.

The rearrangement joins TRBV11-3 to TRBJ2-7; 15 nucleotides match TRBD2. Germline V gene data show CDR1 as SGHNT and CDR2 as YENEEA. CDR3 size: 15 residues. Trimming cost V 4 bases and J 6 bases; bases outside gene matches: 4. The CDR3 nucleotides read TGTGCCAGCAGCTCAGGGACTAGCGGGAGGAGCGAGCAGTACTTC. This codes for CASSSGTSGRSEQYF.

V and J are TRBV9 and TRBJ1-2; D remains unclear. The germline V gene encodes CDR1 SGDLS and CDR2 YYNGEE. The CDR3 totals 13 residues. Between the trimmed V and J ends, which lost 4 bases and 2 bases, there was a span of 9 bases. CDR3 sequence (DNA): TGTGCCAGCAGCATAGACGGGAACTATGGCTACACCTTC. Protein: CASSIDGNYGYTF. Supplemented by reference TRBV9 and TRBJ1-2, the full variable domain reads DSGVTQTPKHLITATGQRVTLRCSPRSGDLSVYWYQQSLDQGLQFLIQYYNGEERAKGNILERFSAQQFPDLHSELNLSSLELGDSALYFCASSIDGNYGYTFGSGTRLTVV.

The genes are TRBV6-5 and TRBJ1-1; a weak D match, TRBD1 (5 bases). Trimming took 2 bases from V and 3 from J, leaving 16 bases between them. The CDR3 is 16 amino acids. From germline, CDR1 is MNHEY and CDR2 SVGAGI. This chain's CDR3 is CASSYPPGGLDTEAFF. The CDR3 bases are TGTGCCAGCAGTTACCCACCCGGGGGTTTGGACACTGAAGCTTTCTTT.

The chain's CDR3 is CASSQDPGETGGAEAFF. In DNA, the CDR3 is TGTGCCAGCAGCCAAGATCCAGGGGAGACAGGGGGCGCTGAAGCTTTCTTT. This sequence joins TRBV4-2 and TRBJ1-1, with 10 bases that match TRBD1. Germline CDR1 reads LGHNA; CDR2 reads YNFKEQ. V shed 0 bases and J 6 bases; nucleotides not matched to a gene: 10. The CDR3 runs 17 residues.

V gene TRBV5-4 combines with J gene TRBJ2-5; 7 bases fit TRBD1. Trimming took 2 bases from V and 1 from J; bases not matched to a gene: 5. This CDR3 has 15 residues. Germline V gene data show CDR1 as SGHNT and CDR2 as YYREEE (reference sequence). The CDR3 coding sequence is TGTGCCAGCAGCTTCATACAGGGGCCCCAAGAGACCCAGTACTTC. It yields the protein CASSFIQGPQETQYF.

CDR3 DNA: TGTGCCAGCAGCGTACAGGGGGCGAACACCGGGGAGCTGTTTTTT. It yields the protein CASSVQGANTGELFF. This chain links TRBV9 with TRBJ2-2; 7 bases are a match to TRBD1. The CDR3 sequence is 15 residues long. The V gene end was trimmed by 1 base and the J gene end by 0 bases; junction bases not matched to a gene: 0. The germline gives CDR1 SGDLS, CDR2 YYNGEE.

DNA of the CDR3: TGTGCCAGCAGCCCCAGGGGGTCGTACACTGAAGCTTTCTTT. Translation: CASSPRGSYTEAFF. The chain employs TRBV3-1 (or the pseudogene TRBV3-2) and TRBJ1-1, with 7 bases aligning to TRBD1. The CDR3 totals 14 residues. Germline CDR1 reads LGHDT; CDR2 reads YNNKEL (reference sequence). Trimming removed 4 bases from V and 3 bases from J; junction bases left unmatched: 5.

The rearrangement joins TRBV4-2 to TRBJ2-5, with 8 bases identical to TRBD2. V shed 0 bases, J shed 6 bases, and the junction held 12 bases outside the gene matches. In germline, CDR1 is LGHNA, CDR2 YNFKEQ. The CDR3 spans 17 residues. CDR3: CASSQDVGGGSDQTQYF. The CDR3 bases are TGTGCCAGCAGCCAAGATGTGGGCGGGGGGTCCGACCAGACCCAGTACTTC.

This chain links TRBV19 with TRBJ1-5; 7 nucleotides align to TRBD1. The CDR3 is made up of 15 amino acids. V was clipped by 3 bases and J by 0 bases; unmatched bases: 2. Germline V gene sequence: CDR1 LNHDA, CDR2 SQIVND (reference sequence). The DNA of the CDR3 is TGTGCCAGTAGTATGACAGGGTATAGCAATCAGCCCCAGCATTTT. Translated, it gives CASSMTGYSNQPQHF.

This clone showed up just once. The chain recombines TRBV5-1 with TRBJ2-3; no reliable D call. The CDR3 length is 12 residues. Germline V gives CDR1 SGHRS, CDR2 YFSETQ. Trimming stripped 1 base from V and 6 bases from J, with 6 bases between. The CDR3 spells CASSLIADTQYF. The CDR3 DNA sequence: TGCGCCAGCAGCTTGATCGCGGATACGCAGTATTTT.

The chain uses TRBV5-1 and TRBJ1-1, with D possibly matching TRBD1 (5 bases). Trimming stripped 4 bases from V and 1 base from J, with 17 bases between. The CDR3 loop spans 16 amino acids. Germline CDR1 is SGHRS and CDR2 is YFSETQ. The CDR3, as DNA: TGCGCCAGCAGCCTAAATGCGGGACCGAAGAACACTGAAGCTTTCTTT. Translation: CASSLNAGPKNTEAFF. Filled out from reference TRBV5-1 and TRBJ1-1, the complete variable domain reads KAGVTQTPRYLIKTRGQQVTLSCSPISGHRSVSWYQQTPGQGLQFLFEYFSETQRNKGNFPGRFSGRQFSNSRSEMNVSTLELGDSALYLCASSLNAGPKNTEAFFGQGTRLTVV.

This clone was seen a handful of times. The chain uses TRBV30 and TRBJ1-2, with 7 bases fitting TRBD1. Germline loops: CDR1 GTSNPN, CDR2 SVGIG (reference sequence). The CDR3 is made up of 13 amino acids. V dropped 2 bases and J dropped 3; count of bases not matched to a gene: 3. The DNA of the CDR3 is TGTGCCTGGAGTAGGGACAGAGACTATGGCTACACCTTC. It yields the protein CAWSRDRDYGYTF.